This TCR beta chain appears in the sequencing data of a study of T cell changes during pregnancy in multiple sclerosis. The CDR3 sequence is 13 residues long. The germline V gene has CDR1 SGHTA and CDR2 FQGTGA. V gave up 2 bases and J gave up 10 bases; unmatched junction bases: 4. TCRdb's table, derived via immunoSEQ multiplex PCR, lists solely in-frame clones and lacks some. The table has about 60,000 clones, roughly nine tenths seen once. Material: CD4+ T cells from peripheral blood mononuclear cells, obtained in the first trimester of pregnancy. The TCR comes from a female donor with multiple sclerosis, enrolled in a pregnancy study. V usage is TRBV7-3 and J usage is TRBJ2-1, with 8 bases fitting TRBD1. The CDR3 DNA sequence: TGTGCCAGCAGCTTAGTCAGGGGGCGCGAGCAGTTCTTC. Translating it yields CASSLVRGREQFF.